The rows below give T cell receptor beta chains drawn from one sample of a study of OX40 agonist ivuxolimab in advanced cancers. Produced via immunoSEQ multiplex PCR; TCRdb's table is partial and in-frame only. Among 85,000 to 100,000 clones, approximately 90% were seen once, and the ten largest hold 0.65% to 0.95%. The sequencing used CD4+ or CD8+ T cells sorted from blood, collected in a trial of the OX40 agonist ivuxolimab. The receptors here all came from an adult with an advanced solid tumor such as melanoma, head and neck, liver or kidney cancer. CDR3s include the opening cysteine and the closing phenylalanine or tryptophan. D genes are given only for firm matches. Clone size, where shown, is once, few, many, or a class for clones that have expanded.

V gene: TRBV25-1; D gene: TRBD1; clone size: NA; J gene: TRBJ1-2; CDR3 protein: CASSEPIGTGRGIYGYTF; CDR3 DNA: TGTGCCAGCAGTGAACCCATCGGGACAGGGAGGGGGATCTATGGCTACACCTTC
V gene: TRBV10-3; D gene: NA; clone size: NA; J gene: TRBJ2-7; CDR3 protein: CAISSLALSYEQYF; CDR3 DNA: TGTGCCATCAGTTCCTTGGCCCTCTCCTACGAGCAGTACTTC
V gene: TRBV7-3; D gene: TRBD1; clone size: NA; J gene: TRBJ1-3; CDR3 protein: CASSPAPTGGNGNTIYF; CDR3 DNA: TGTGCCAGCAGCCCAGCCCCCACAGGGGGCAACGGAAACACCATATATTTT
V gene: TRBV7-8; D gene: NA; clone size: NA; J gene: TRBJ2-2; CDR3 protein: CASSSRAAGMNTGELFF; CDR3 DNA: TGTGCCAGCAGCTCCCGGGCGGCGGGGATGAACACCGGGGAGCTGTTTTTT
V gene: TRBV6-6; D gene: NA; clone size: NA; J gene: TRBJ2-7; CDR3 protein: CASRAPGRTYEQYF; CDR3 DNA: TGTGCCAGCAGGGCCCCAGGAAGAACCTACGAGCAGTACTTC
V gene: TRBV7-8; D gene: NA; clone size: NA; J gene: TRBJ1-5; CDR3 protein: CASSLDSNSNQPQHF; CDR3 DNA: TGTGCCAGCAGCTTAGACAGTAACAGCAATCAGCCCCAGCATTTT
V gene: TRBV11-3; D gene: NA; clone size: NA; J gene: TRBJ1-2; CDR3 protein: CASSSDTDGSDGYTF; CDR3 DNA: TGTGCCAGCAGCTCAGATACGGACGGCTCCGATGGCTACACCTTC
V gene: TRBV18; D gene: NA; clone size: NA; J gene: TRBJ1-3; CDR3 protein: CASSPPAAGNTIYF; CDR3 DNA: TGTGCCAGCTCACCCCCGGCTGCTGGAAACACCATATATTTT
V gene: TRBV18; D gene: NA; clone size: once; J gene: TRBJ2-5; CDR3 protein: CASSPRSAGGETQYF; CDR3 DNA: TGTGCCAGCTCACCAAGAAGCGCTGGAGGGGAGACCCAGTACTTC
V gene: TRBV4-2; D gene: NA; clone size: NA; J gene: TRBJ1-1; CDR3 protein: CASSHDGYTEAFF; CDR3 DNA: TGTGCCAGCAGCCACGACGGGTACACTGAAGCTTTCTTT
V gene: TRBV5-4; D gene: NA; clone size: NA; J gene: TRBJ2-1; CDR3 protein: CASSRGGGRDNEQFF; CDR3 DNA: TGTGCCAGCAGCCGAGGGGGCGGGAGAGACAATGAGCAGTTCTTC
V gene: TRBV28; D gene: NA; clone size: NA; J gene: TRBJ1-4; CDR3 protein: CASSHRLPSATNEKLFF; CDR3 DNA: TGTGCCAGCAGCCACCGTCTCCCCAGTGCAACTAATGAAAAACTGTTTTTT
V gene: TRBV2; D gene: NA; clone size: NA; J gene: TRBJ2-2; CDR3 protein: CASSLMGGRVGELFF; CDR3 DNA: TGTGCCAGCAGTCTAATGGGCGGACGTGTCGGGGAGCTGTTTTTT
V gene: TRBV4-3; D gene: TRBD1; clone size: NA; J gene: TRBJ1-6; CDR3 protein: CASSQGRTGVGSPLHF; CDR3 DNA: TGCGCCAGCAGCCAAGGCCGGACAGGGGTAGGGTCACCCCTCCACTTT
V gene: TRBV27; D gene: TRBD1; clone size: NA; J gene: TRBJ2-7; CDR3 protein: CASSTPGQGYYEQYF; CDR3 DNA: TGTGCCAGCAGTACCCCGGGACAGGGGTACTACGAGCAGTACTTC
V gene: TRBV30; D gene: NA; clone size: NA; J gene: TRBJ1-1; CDR3 protein: CAWSVRGSEAFF; CDR3 DNA: TGTGCCTGGAGTGTACGGGGCTCTGAAGCTTTCTTT
V gene: TRBV7-9; D gene: TRBD1; clone size: NA; J gene: TRBJ2-7; CDR3 protein: CASSLWDRDSYEQYF; CDR3 DNA: TGTGCCAGCAGCTTATGGGACAGGGATTCCTACGAGCAGTACTTC
V gene: TRBV7-2; D gene: NA; clone size: NA; J gene: TRBJ2-2; CDR3 protein: CASSPLVGGYSGELFF; CDR3 DNA: TGTGCCAGCAGCCCCCTCGTAGGGGGATACTCGGGGGAGCTGTTTTTT
V gene: TRBV2; D gene: NA; clone size: NA; J gene: TRBJ1-1; CDR3 protein: CASSYGTEAFF; CDR3 DNA: TGTGCCAGCAGTTATGGCACTGAAGCTTTCTTT
V gene: TRBV29-1; D gene: TRBD2; clone size: once; J gene: TRBJ2-7; CDR3 protein: CSVFLAGGREQYF; CDR3 DNA: TGCAGCGTATTTTTAGCGGGGGGGCGCGAGCAGTACTTC
V gene: TRBV7-2; D gene: TRBD1; clone size: NA; J gene: TRBJ1-2; CDR3 protein: CASRGQGTSGGYTF; CDR3 DNA: TGTGCCAGCAGGGGACAGGGCACTTCTGGTGGCTACACCTTC
V gene: TRBV6-1; D gene: NA; clone size: NA; J gene: TRBJ2-2; CDR3 protein: CASSDLGAIGELFF; CDR3 DNA: TGTGCCAGCAGTGATCTGGGGGCGATCGGGGAGCTGTTTTTT